The source of this T cell receptor (beta chain) is a study of cytomegalovirus exposure and HLA in healthy donors. General study points: Reportedly, diagnosis of cytomegalovirus status by the classifier showed high specificity and sensitivity. Among CMV-associated TCR beta chains, most appeared HLA-restricted in a later analysis. Analysis performed later showed TCR beta chains linked to HLA being more clonally expanded than equally common others.

This CDR3 has 15 residues. The trim removed 3 bases at V and 5 bases at J, leaving 8 bases unmatched. The germline V gene has CDR1 MGHDK and CDR2 SYGVNS. PCR involved 60 Vbeta and 13 Jbeta primers. Profiling relied on immunoSEQ multiplex PCR, and the TCRdb table lists in-frame clones only, not all of them. This sample has about 100,000 clones, with roughly 74% found just once. In regard to this clone: Its antigen is not identified.

Sequenced material: PBMCs. The V gene is TRBV25-1, the J gene TRBJ1-1; 8 positions match TRBD1. This TCR derives from a middle-aged woman in good health and CMV-seronegative. The CDR3, as DNA: TGTGCCAGCAGTGAGCCCGGGACAGGTGATACTGAAGCTTTCTTT. It encodes CASSEPGTGDTEAFF.